The source of this T cell receptor beta chain is a study of T cell repertoires in cytomegalovirus infection. Study at large: In public TCR beta signatures, there were indications of both CMV infection and matching HLA type.

The table lists this clonotype with a few counts. As yet, its antigen is unknown. General study results and limits: Carriage of CMV together with the relevant HLA was identifiable through cumulative public TCR beta family frequency. Dominating the ex vivo response were HLA-C-restricted CMV-specific TCR beta clonotypes.

TCRdb recomputed calls from the reads with MiXCR, one row per CDR3 protein. The repertoire holds more than 200,000 distinct CDR3 sequences, with less than 9.5% as singletons. Trimming pared 3 bases from V and 0 bases from J, leaving 5 bases between. In germline, CDR1 is GTSNPN, CDR2 SVGIG (reference sequence). The CDR3 consists of 13 residues. This receptor was taken from a human donor in good health (CMV status not recorded). Some clones in this sample may be carry-over from other donors' samples. Material: PBMCs. The rearrangement joins TRBV30 to TRBJ2-2; no clear D. CDR3 coding DNA: TGTGCCTGGAGCGGAACGAACACCGGGGAGCTGTTTTTT. This gives the protein CAWSGTNTGELFF. Full variable domain (missing parts from reference TRBV30 and TRBJ2-2): SQTIHQWPATLVQPVGSPLSLECTVEGTSNPNLYWYRQAAGRGLQLLFYSVGIGQISSEVPQNLSASRPQDRQFILSSKKLLLSDSGFYLCAWSGTNTGELFFGEGSRLTVL.